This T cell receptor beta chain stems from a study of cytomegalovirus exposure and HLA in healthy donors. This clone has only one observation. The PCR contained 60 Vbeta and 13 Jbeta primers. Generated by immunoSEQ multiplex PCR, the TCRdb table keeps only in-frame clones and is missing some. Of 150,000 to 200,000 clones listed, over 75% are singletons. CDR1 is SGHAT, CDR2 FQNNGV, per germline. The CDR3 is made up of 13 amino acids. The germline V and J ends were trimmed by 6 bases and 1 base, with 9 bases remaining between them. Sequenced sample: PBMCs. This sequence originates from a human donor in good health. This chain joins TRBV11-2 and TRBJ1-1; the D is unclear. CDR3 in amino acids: CASRPTENTEAFF. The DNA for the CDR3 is TGTGCCAGCAGGCCTACAGAGAACACTGAAGCTTTCTTT.